Shown below are 6 T cell receptor beta chains from a single sample sequenced in a study of blood T cells in healthy people across ages. PCR was performed a second time for roughly 7 to 11 cycles using a sample-barcoded 5' primer and a J-beta primer mix. MiXCR, run by TCRdb on the 5' RACE reads, gives a single entry per CDR3 protein. This table holds hundreds of thousands of distinct CDR3 sequences, 40% to 45% found once. The sample comprised blood. The receptors stem from a man older than 75 in good health.

V gene TRBV29-1 combines with J gene TRBJ2-7; D possibly corresponds to TRBD2 (7 bases). The J call is in doubt because the DNA end fits TRBJ2-5 better. CDR3 length: 16 amino acids. Germline CDR1 is SQVTM and CDR2 is ANQGSEA. The CDR3 sequence is CSVEPRDGGAGETQYF. CDR3 nucleotide sequence: TGCAGCGTTGAACCAAGAGATGGGGGGGCGGGAGAGACCCAGTACTTC.

Worth noting for this clonotype: Since a much larger clone is just one base distant, this may be a read error. The gene calls are TRBV6-1 and TRBJ1-6; possibly TRBD1 for D (6 bases). The length of the CDR3 is 15 residues. The V and J ends lost 1 base and 7 bases respectively, with 11 bases between them. The germline V gene has CDR1 MNHNS and CDR2 SASEGT. As DNA, the CDR3 is TGTGCCAGCAGTGAAGGGACAGCTGAGAATTCACCCCTCCACTTT. Amino acid sequence: CASSEGTAENSPLHF.

The V gene is TRBV20-1, the J gene TRBJ2-7; D may be TRBD1 (5 bases). CDR1 and CDR2 from the germline V gene are DFQATT and SNEGSKA (reference sequence). Trimming took off 2 bases at V and 1 base at J, with 9 bases between the two ends. The CDR3 sequence is 13 residues long. For the CDR3, the DNA is TGCAGTGCTAGACCCGACAGTTCCTACGAGCAGTACTTC. This gives the protein CSARPDSSYEQYF.

This clonotype was detected many times. The J gene is TRBJ2-7, the V gene TRBV7-2, with D unresolved. CDR1 and CDR2 (germline): SGHTA, FQGNSA. The V and J ends lost 7 bases and 2 bases respectively, with 15 bases between them. The CDR3 sequence is 14 residues long. The CDR3 DNA reads TGTGCCAGCACCCCACCCCCTCCCACCTACGAGCAGTACTTC. Amino acids: CASTPPPPTYEQYF.

This clonotype was seen more than once but under ten times. J is TRBJ2-2 and V is TRBV24-1; no reliable D call. CDR1 and CDR2 from the germline V gene are KGHDR and SFDVKD. The V end lost 3 bases, the J end lost 6 bases, and 10 bases lay between the germline ends. There are 14 residues in the CDR3. Written as DNA, the CDR3 is TGTGCCACCAGTGATCCTCGTCCTCCCGGGGAGCTGTTTTTT. This translates into CATSDPRPPGELFF.

Only a few counts were recorded for this clonotype. The V gene is TRBV11-2, the J gene TRBJ2-5; 11 nucleotides match TRBD2. The V gene's germline CDR1 is SGHAT and CDR2 FQNNGV. Trimming took 5 bases from V and 2 from J; bases not matched to a gene: 16. The CDR3 length is 19 residues. The CDR3 sequence is CASSPQGTSGPLGQETQYF. As DNA, the CDR3 is TGTGCCAGCAGCCCCCAGGGGACTAGCGGACCCCTTGGGCAAGAGACCCAGTACTTC.